These 18 T cell receptor beta chains were all obtained from the same sample, sequenced in a study of control samples from healthy donors and cancer patients. Clones were sequenced by immunoSEQ multiplex PCR, and TCRdb holds only the in-frame ones, with some missing. In the table there are roughly 130,000 clones, about 88% of which are singletons. Sequences were obtained from blood. Receptors were obtained from a man between 45 and 60 years old in good health.

The genes are TRBV24-1 and TRBJ2-7; 12 positions match TRBD2. V was clipped by 3 bases and J by 6 bases; unmatched bases: 5. The CDR3 consists of 15 residues. Germline V lookup: CDR1 KGHDR, CDR2 SFDVKD. CDR3 DNA: TGTGCCACCAGTGATCCGACTAGCGGGGGTTCCGAGCAGTACTTC. Residues: CATSDPTSGGSEQYF.

The chain has TRBV4-1 and TRBJ2-7; perhaps TRBD1 as D (5 bases). V lost 0 bases and J lost 5, with 14 bases in between. Germline V CDR1 and CDR2: MGHRA, YSYEKL. The CDR3 consists of 15 residues. CDR3 in DNA: TGCGCCAGCAGCCAAGATTGGCAGGGCAGACACGAGCAGTACTTC. Its translation: CASSQDWQGRHEQYF.

J is TRBJ2-5 and V is TRBV27, with D perhaps TRBD1 (6 bases). This CDR3 is built from 16 residues. The V end lost 3 bases, the J end lost 5 bases, and 19 bases lay between the germline ends. Germline CDR1 MNHEY, CDR2 SMNVEV (reference sequence). As DNA, the CDR3 is TGTGCCAGCAGTTTGTCCGGGACAATCCTTAGGGAGACCCAGTACTTC. This gives the protein CASSLSGTILRETQYF.

The rearrangement uses TRBV10-3 and TRBJ1-1; D is perhaps TRBD1 (5 bases). Germline values: CDR1 ENHRY, CDR2 SYGVKD. Trimming removed 4 bases at V and 3 bases at J, with 9 bases between. This CDR3 has 13 amino acids. The CDR3 DNA reads TGTGCCATCAGTGCCGGGGCCCACACTGAAGCTTTCTTT. Translated: CAISAGAHTEAFF.

The V call is TRBV6-1, the J call TRBJ1-5; D unclear. CDR3 length: 16 amino acids. The ends were cut back, 0 bases at V and 4 bases at J, with 13 bases in the middle. The germline V gene encodes CDR1 MNHNS and CDR2 SASEGT. The CDR3 sequence is CASSEALTKLNQPQHF. The CDR3 coding sequence is TGTGCCAGCAGTGAAGCGTTGACTAAGCTGAATCAGCCCCAGCATTTT.

The chain employs TRBV9 and TRBJ2-1, with TRBD2 matching 9 bases. V shed 1 base, J shed 5 bases, and the junction held 7 bases outside the gene matches. Germline assignment: CDR1 SGDLS and CDR2 YYNGEE. This CDR3 is built from 16 residues. CDR3 amino acids: CASSVSGGQPDNEQFF. The CDR3 DNA reads TGTGCCAGCAGCGTAAGCGGGGGGCAGCCAGACAATGAGCAGTTCTTC.

This chain links TRBV6-1 with TRBJ2-6; D gene unclear. CDR3 length: 11 amino acids. Germline V lookup: CDR1 MNHNS, CDR2 SASEGT. The ends were cut back, 2 bases at V and 17 bases at J, with 10 bases in the middle. This CDR3 is CASSERRSMTF. The CDR3 coding sequence is TGTGCCAGCAGTGAAAGGCGGTCTATGACTTTC.

The CDR3 region has the DNA TGTGCCAGCAGCGTCTCCCCATCCGGGACTGAAGCTTTCTTT. Translation: CASSVSPSGTEAFF. This chain uses TRBV7-3 with TRBJ1-1; no reliable D call. The CDR3 runs 14 residues. Trimming shortened V by 5 bases and J by 5 bases, and 15 bases separated the two germline ends. Germline V CDR1 and CDR2: SGHTA, FQGTGA.

This clone has a single count. This chain connects TRBV19 to TRBJ1-1; D not certain. The CDR3 length is 14 residues. Germline loops: CDR1 LNHDA, CDR2 SQIVND (reference sequence). Trimming left V 7 bases short and J 5 bases short, with 17 bases between. CDR3 protein: CASTPVKTLTEAFF. The CDR3 DNA reads TGTGCCAGTACCCCAGTCAAGACATTAACTGAAGCTTTCTTT.

The chain joins TRBV30 to TRBJ1-3; weak D call: TRBD1 (5 bases). Germline loops: CDR1 GTSNPN, CDR2 SVGIG (reference sequence). The CDR3 consists of 14 residues. Deletions cut 3 bases from V and 4 bases from J, with 13 bases between. The chain's CDR3 is CAWRYGGPGNTIYF. The CDR3 nucleotides are TGTGCCTGGAGATACGGGGGTCCAGGAAACACCATATATTTT.

V usage is TRBV18 and J usage is TRBJ1-1; D remains unclear. This CDR3 is built from 14 residues. Trimming took 6 bases from V and 2 from J, leaving 13 bases between them. Germline assignment: CDR1 KGHSH and CDR2 LQKENI. The CDR3 sequence is CASSSRNINTEAFF. The CDR3 nucleotides are TGTGCCAGCTCCTCGAGAAATATTAACACTGAAGCTTTCTTT. Full variable domain (remainder filled in from reference TRBV18 and TRBJ1-1): NAGVMQNPRHLVRRRGQEARLRCSPMKGHSHVYWYRQLPEEGLKFMVYLQKENIIDESGMPKERFSAEFPKEGPSILRIQQVVRGDSAAYFCASSSRNINTEAFFGQGTRLTVV.

The rearrangement joins TRBV19 to TRBJ2-4; possibly TRBD1 for D (6 bases). This CDR3 is built from 15 residues. V lost 5 bases and J 0 bases, leaving 11 bases between the germline ends. CDR1 is LNHDA, CDR2 SQIVND, per germline (reference sequence). The CDR3 bases are TGTGCCAGTAGTTTCGGACAGATAGCCAAAAACATTCAGTACTTC. Translation gives CASSFGQIAKNIQYF.

This chain uses TRBV3-1 (or the pseudogene TRBV3-2) with TRBJ1-5, with a possible D match to TRBD1 (6 bases). V lost 6 bases and J 0 bases, leaving 15 bases between the germline ends. CDR3 size: 16 residues. Germline CDR1 and CDR2: LGHDT and YNNKEL (reference sequence). CDR3 region: CASSKPGQYSNQPQHF. CDR3 in DNA: TGTGCCAGCAGTAAACCTGGACAGTATAGCAATCAGCCCCAGCATTTT.

The chain uses TRBV5-1 and TRBJ2-1; the match to TRBD2 covers 10 bases. J gave up 4 bases and V 1 base, and 5 bases lay outside the gene matches. CDR3 length: 16 residues. Germline values: CDR1 SGHRS, CDR2 YFSETQ. The DNA of the CDR3 is TGCGCCAGCAGCTTGCGCAGCGGGGGGGCTTACAATGAGCAGTTCTTC. It is translated as CASSLRSGGAYNEQFF.

This chain joins TRBV11-1 and TRBJ2-3; D is unresolved. The V gene lost 5 bases and the J gene lost 2 bases, with 8 bases spanning the gap. CDR3 size: 13 residues. Germline V lookup: CDR1 SGHAT, CDR2 FQDESV (reference sequence). The CDR3 sequence: CASSQSITDTQYF. In nucleotides, the CDR3 is TGTGCCAGCAGCCAATCGATCACAGATACGCAGTATTTT.

CDR3 protein: CASSSTGRGPTGELFF. The CDR3 DNA is TGTGCCAGCAGTTCCACAGGGAGGGGCCCCACCGGGGAGCTGTTTTTT. The chain uses TRBV6-6 and TRBJ2-2, with D possibly matching TRBD2 (7 bases). With 4 bases removed from V and 4 bases from J, the gap between germline ends came to 16 bases. The germline gives CDR1 MNHNY, CDR2 SVGAGI (reference sequence). The CDR3 is made up of 16 amino acids.

The V and J genes are TRBV30 and TRBJ1-4; D may be TRBD1 (5 bases). This CDR3 contains 14 residues. Trimming cost V 4 bases and J 7 bases, with 16 bases left between them. Germline lookup yields CDR1 GTSNPN and CDR2 SVGIG (reference sequence). The CDR3 loop is CAWTEGPTGEKLFF. The CDR3 region has the DNA TGTGCCTGGACGGAGGGACCGACGGGTGAAAAACTGTTTTTT.

The V and J genes are TRBV5-1 and TRBJ2-2; 7 bases line up with TRBD1. Germline V gene data show CDR1 as SGHRS and CDR2 as YFSETQ. This CDR3 has 14 amino acids. J was trimmed by 5 bases and V by 0 bases; bases with no gene match: 1. The DNA of the CDR3 is TGCGCCAGCAGCTTGGGACAGGGAACCGGGGAGCTGTTTTTT. This codes for CASSLGQGTGELFF.